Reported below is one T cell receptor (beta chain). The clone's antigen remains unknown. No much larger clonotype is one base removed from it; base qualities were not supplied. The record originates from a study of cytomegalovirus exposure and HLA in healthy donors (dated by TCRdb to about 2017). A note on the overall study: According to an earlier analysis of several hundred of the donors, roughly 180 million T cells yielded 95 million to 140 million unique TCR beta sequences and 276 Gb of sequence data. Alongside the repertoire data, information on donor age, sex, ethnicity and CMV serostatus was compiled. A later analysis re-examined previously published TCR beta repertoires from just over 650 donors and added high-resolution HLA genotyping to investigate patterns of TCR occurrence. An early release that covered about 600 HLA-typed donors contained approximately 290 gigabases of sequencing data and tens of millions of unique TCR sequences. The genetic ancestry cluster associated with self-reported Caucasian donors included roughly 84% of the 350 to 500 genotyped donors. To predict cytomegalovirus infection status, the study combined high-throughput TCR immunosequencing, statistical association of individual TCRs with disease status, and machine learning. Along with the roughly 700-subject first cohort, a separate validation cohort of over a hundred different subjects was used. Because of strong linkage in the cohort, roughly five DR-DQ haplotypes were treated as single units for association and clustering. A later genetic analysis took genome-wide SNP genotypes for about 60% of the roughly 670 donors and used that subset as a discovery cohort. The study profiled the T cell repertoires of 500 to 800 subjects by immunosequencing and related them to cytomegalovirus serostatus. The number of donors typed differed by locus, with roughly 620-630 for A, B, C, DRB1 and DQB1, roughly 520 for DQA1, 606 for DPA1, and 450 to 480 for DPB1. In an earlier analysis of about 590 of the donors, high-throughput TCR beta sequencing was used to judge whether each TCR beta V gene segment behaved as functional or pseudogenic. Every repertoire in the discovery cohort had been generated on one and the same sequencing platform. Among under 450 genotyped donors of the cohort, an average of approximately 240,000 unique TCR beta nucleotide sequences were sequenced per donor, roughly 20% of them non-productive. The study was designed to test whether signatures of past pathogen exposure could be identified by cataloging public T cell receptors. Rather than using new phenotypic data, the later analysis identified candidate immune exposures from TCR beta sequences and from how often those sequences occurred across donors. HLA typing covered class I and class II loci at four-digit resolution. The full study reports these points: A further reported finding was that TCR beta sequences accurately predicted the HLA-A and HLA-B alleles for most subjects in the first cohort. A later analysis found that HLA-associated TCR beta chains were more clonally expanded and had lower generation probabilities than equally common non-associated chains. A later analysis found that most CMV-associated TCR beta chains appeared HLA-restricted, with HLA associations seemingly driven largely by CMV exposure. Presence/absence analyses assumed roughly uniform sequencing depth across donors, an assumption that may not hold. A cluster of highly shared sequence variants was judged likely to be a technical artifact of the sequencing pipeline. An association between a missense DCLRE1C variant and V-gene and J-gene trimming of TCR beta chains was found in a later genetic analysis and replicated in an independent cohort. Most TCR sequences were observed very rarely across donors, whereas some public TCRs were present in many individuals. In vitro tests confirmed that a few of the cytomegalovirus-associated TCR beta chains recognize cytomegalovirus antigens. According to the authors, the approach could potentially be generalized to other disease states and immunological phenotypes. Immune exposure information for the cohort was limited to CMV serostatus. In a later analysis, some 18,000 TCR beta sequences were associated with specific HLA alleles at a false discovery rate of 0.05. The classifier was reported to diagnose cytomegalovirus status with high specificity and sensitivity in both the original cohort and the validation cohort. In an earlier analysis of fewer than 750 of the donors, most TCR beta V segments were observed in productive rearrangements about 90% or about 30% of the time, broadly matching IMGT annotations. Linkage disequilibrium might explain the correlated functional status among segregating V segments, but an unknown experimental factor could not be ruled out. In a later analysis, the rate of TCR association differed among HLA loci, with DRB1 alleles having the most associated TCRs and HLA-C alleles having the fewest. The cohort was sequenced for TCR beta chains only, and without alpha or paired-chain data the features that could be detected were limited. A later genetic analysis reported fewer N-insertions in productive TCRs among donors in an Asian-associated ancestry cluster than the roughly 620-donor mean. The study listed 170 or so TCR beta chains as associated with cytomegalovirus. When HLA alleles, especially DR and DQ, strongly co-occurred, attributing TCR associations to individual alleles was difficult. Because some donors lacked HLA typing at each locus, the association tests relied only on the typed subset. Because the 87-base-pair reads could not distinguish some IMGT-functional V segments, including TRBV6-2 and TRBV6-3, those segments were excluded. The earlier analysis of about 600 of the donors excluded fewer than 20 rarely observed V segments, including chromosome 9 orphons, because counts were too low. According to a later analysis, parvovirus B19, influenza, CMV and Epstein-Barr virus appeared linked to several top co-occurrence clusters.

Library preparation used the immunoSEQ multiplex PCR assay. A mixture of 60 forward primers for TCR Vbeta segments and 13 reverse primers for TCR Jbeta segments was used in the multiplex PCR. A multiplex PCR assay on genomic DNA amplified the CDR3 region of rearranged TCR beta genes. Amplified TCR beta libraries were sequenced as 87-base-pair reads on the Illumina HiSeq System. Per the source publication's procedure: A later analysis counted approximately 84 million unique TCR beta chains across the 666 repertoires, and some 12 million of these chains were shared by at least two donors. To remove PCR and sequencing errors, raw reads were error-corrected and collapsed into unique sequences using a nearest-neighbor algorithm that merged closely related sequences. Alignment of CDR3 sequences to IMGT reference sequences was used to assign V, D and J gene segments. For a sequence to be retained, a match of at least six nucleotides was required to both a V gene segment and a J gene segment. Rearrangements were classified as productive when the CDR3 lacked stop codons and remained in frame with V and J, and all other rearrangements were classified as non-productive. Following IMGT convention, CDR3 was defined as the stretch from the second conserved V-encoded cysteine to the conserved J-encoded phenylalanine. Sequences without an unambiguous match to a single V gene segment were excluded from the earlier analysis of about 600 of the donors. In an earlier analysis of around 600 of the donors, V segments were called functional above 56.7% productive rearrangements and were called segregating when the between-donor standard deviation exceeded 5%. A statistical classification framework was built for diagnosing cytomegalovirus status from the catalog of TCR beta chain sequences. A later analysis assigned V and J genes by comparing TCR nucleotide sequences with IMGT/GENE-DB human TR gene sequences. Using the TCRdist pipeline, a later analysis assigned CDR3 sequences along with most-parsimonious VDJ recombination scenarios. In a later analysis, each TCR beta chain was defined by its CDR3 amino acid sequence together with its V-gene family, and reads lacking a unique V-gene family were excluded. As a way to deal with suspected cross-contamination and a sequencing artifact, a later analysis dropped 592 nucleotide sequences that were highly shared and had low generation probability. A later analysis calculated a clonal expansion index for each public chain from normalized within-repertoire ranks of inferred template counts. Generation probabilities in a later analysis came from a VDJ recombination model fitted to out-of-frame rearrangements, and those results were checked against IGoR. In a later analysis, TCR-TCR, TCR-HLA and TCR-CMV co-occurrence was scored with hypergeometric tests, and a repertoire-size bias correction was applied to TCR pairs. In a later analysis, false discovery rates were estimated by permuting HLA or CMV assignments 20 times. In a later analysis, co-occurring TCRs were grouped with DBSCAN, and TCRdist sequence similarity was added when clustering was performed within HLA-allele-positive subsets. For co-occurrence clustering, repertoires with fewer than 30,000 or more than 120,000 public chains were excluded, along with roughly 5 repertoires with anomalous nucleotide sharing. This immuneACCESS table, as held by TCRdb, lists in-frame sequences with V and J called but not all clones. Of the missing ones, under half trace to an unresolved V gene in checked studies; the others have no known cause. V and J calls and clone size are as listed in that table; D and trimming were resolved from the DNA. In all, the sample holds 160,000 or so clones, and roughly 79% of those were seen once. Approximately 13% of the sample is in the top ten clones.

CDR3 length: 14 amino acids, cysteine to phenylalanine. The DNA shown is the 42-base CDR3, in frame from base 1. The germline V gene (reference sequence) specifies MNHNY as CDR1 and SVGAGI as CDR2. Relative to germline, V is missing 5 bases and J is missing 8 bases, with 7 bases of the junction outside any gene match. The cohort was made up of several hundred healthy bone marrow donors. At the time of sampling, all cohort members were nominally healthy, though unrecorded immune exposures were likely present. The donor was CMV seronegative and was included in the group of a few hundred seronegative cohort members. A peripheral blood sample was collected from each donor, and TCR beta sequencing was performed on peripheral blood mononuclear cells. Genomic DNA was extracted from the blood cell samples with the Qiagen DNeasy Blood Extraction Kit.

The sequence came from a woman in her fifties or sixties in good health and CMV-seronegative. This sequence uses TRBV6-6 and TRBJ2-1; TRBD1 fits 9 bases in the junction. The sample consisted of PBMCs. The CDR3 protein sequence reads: CASSDGQGQYEQFF. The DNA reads TGTGCCAGCAGTGACGGACAGGGGCAGTATGAGCAGTTCTTC.